This T cell receptor (beta chain) was observed in a study of prognosis after radiotherapy for stage I lung cancer. Study in general: The patients comprised 10 to 15 men and several women, spanning ages roughly 50 to 90 and having a median of 74.5 years.

This clonotype was seen many times. The genomic DNA TCR beta CDR3 region underwent two rounds of multiplex PCR. First-round PCR used primers specific to each TRBV and TRBJ gene. TCRdb reprocessed the multiplex PCR reads via MiXCR and lists one record per CDR3 protein. Of tens of thousands of distinct CDR3 sequences detected, under 35% appear once; the ten largest clones hold roughly a third. Trimming removed 5 bases from V and 7 bases from J; junction bases left unmatched: 8. CDR1 and CDR2 (germline): MDHEN, SYDVKM. The CDR3 runs to 14 residues. Specimen: PBMCs, collected before or after stereotactic body radiation therapy (not recorded which). The chain has TRBV28 and TRBJ1-2; 9 nucleotides match TRBD1. The clonotype comes from a donor at least 50 years old with non-small cell lung cancer. The CDR3, as DNA: TGTGCCAGCAGTACCCACAGGGGGCTTAGTGGCTACACCTTC. Amino acids: CASSTHRGLSGYTF.